Listed below are T cell receptor beta chains from one sample, sequenced in a study of sequential checkpoint blockade in melanoma. TCRdb's copy holds only in-frame clones and misses some; the assay was immunoSEQ multiplex PCR. The table lists several thousand clones, around 20% of them singletons. The sample was tumor tissue (inferred from file names), taken from a patient given nivolumab and ipilimumab in sequence. All receptors come from a human donor with melanoma. The CDR3 runs from the conserved cysteine through the conserved F or W. The D gene is left open where the match is weak. Clone sizes are given selectively: once, few, many, or a class where the clone is expanded.

CASSQEGAGVKNIQYF	TGCGCCAGCAGCCAGGAAGGAGCGGGAGTCAAAAACATTCAGTACTTC	TRBJ2-4	TRBV4-1	few	TRBD2
CASSLRLYTMDEQFF	TGCGCCAGCAGCTTGCGGCTTTACACCATGGATGAGCAGTTCTTC	TRBJ2-1	TRBV5-1	.	.
CASSLQGLGPYEQYF	TGTGCCAGCAGCCTACAGGGGCTTGGACCTTACGAGCAGTACTTC	TRBJ2-7	TRBV11-3	.	TRBD1
CASSYIGDYGYTF	TGTGCCAGCAGTTATATAGGGGACTATGGCTACACCTTC	TRBJ1-2	TRBV6-8	.	.
CASSIVAGGFNEQFF	TGTGCCAGTAGTATCGTAGCGGGGGGGTTCAATGAGCAGTTCTTC	TRBJ2-1	TRBV19	few	TRBD2
CASSPTGGPYYTEAFF	TGTGCCAGTAGTCCTACAGGGGGCCCCTACTACACTGAAGCTTTCTTT	TRBJ1-1	TRBV19	once	TRBD1
CASMAGEDQPQHF	TGTGCCAGCATGGCAGGAGAGGATCAGCCCCAGCATTTT	TRBJ1-5	TRBV9	many	.
CASSFGRAGELFF	TGTGCCAGCAGCTTTGGACGAGCCGGGGAGCTGTTTTTT	TRBJ2-2	TRBV7-8	few	.
CASSLGGQGQETQYF	TGCGCCAGCAGCTTGGGAGGACAGGGCCAAGAGACCCAGTACTTC	TRBJ2-5	TRBV5-1	few	TRBD1
CASSAGTVLEQYF	TGTGCCAGCAGTGCCGGGACAGTCTTGGAGCAGTACTTC	TRBJ2-7	TRBV9	many	TRBD1
CASSVIIGKETQYF	TGTGCCAGCAGCGTAATCATAGGAAAAGAGACCCAGTACTTC	TRBJ2-5	TRBV11-3	medium-sized	.
CASSPQSGAVGEAFF	TGTGCCAGCAGCCCCCAGTCGGGGGCAGTAGGGGAAGCTTTCTTT	TRBJ1-1	TRBV2	few	.
CASSEVWDSPLHF	TGTGCCAGCAGTGAAGTTTGGGATTCACCCCTCCACTTT	TRBJ1-6	TRBV6-1	medium-sized	.
CASSDREGGYTF	TGTGCCAGTAGTGACAGGGAAGGAGGCTACACCTTC	TRBJ1-2	TRBV19	once	TRBD1
CASNLQTSSDEQFF	TGTGCCAGCAACCTACAGACTAGCTCGGATGAGCAGTTCTTC	TRBJ2-1	TRBV12-5	few	TRBD2
CASSVGVSFGNTIYF	TGTGCCAGCAGCGTAGGGGTTTCCTTCGGAAACACCATATATTTT	TRBJ1-3	TRBV9	.	.
CASRQTSGSYNEQFF	TGTGCCAGTAGACAAACTAGCGGGTCCTACAATGAGCAGTTCTTC	TRBJ2-1	TRBV19	medium-sized	TRBD2
CASSTLNRGEGKNIQYF	TGTGCCAGTAGTACCCTCAACAGGGGCGAAGGCAAAAACATTCAGTACTTC	TRBJ2-4	TRBV19	.	TRBD1